These 8 T cell receptor beta chains share one sample of origin, sequenced in a study of blood T cells in healthy people across ages. Using a J-beta primer mix together with a sample-barcoded 5' primer, a second PCR was run for roughly 6 to 12 cycles. TCRdb reprocessed the 5' RACE reads via MiXCR and lists one record per CDR3 protein. Of about 2 million distinct CDR3 sequences in the sample, just under 50% were seen once. Sequenced sample: blood. These receptors were obtained from a woman aged 40 to 50 in good health.

Regarding this clonotype: Germline and junction disagree at one end, which may indicate a read error. The rearrangement uses TRBV29-1 and TRBJ2-4; D gene uncertain. Germline CDR1 SQVTM, CDR2 ANQGSEA. This CDR3 region has 13 residues. The CDR3 here is CSVDSVAKSIQYF. CDR3 nucleotides: TGCAGCGTTGATTCTGTAGCCAAAAGCATTCAGTACTTC.

The chain uses TRBV5-3 and TRBJ1-6; D may be TRBD1 (5 bases). TRBV5-3 is placed among ORFs of uncertain function. Trimming took 0 bases from V and 3 from J, leaving 7 bases between them. The CDR3 runs 15 residues. The DNA for the CDR3 is TGTGCCAGAAGCTTGGCTCAGGGCTATAATTCACCCCTCCACTTT. Translated: CARSLAQGYNSPLHF.

The chain has TRBV2 and TRBJ2-3, with 8 nucleotides matching TRBD2. Germline V lookup: CDR1 SNHLY, CDR2 FYNNEI. V lost 4 bases to trimming and J lost 5 bases; unmatched junction nucleotides: 8. The CDR3 runs 15 residues. The CDR3 protein is CASSGFAGGGDTQYF. CDR3 bases: TGTGCCAGCAGTGGATTTGCGGGGGGTGGAGATACGCAGTATTTT.

This rearrangement joins TRBV5-1 to TRBJ2-3, with D possibly TRBD2 on 6 matching bases. Germline values: CDR1 SGHRS, CDR2 YFSETQ. CDR3 length equals 18 residues. Trimming removed 3 bases at V and 0 bases at J, with 20 bases between. This CDR3 reads CASSSGREKHSSTDTQYF. The CDR3 nucleotides are TGCGCCAGCAGCTCCGGACGGGAGAAACACTCTAGCACAGATACGCAGTATTTT.

CDR3 protein: CASNSPGRIVTGEQYF. Here the CDR3 DNA reads TGTGCCAGCAATTCCCCGGGACGGATTGTTACGGGGGAGCAGTACTTC. The V gene is TRBV28, the J gene TRBJ2-7; perhaps D is TRBD1 or TRBD2 (5 bases each). Germline CDR1 reads MDHEN; CDR2 reads SYDVKM. With 7 bases removed from V and 7 bases from J, the gap between germline ends came to 26 bases. CDR3 size: 16 residues.

This clonotype was picked up a small number of times. J is TRBJ1-6 and V is TRBV20-1; a possible D gene is TRBD1 (6 bases). The CDR3 has 13 residues. Germline-derived CDR1 and CDR2 are DFQATT and SNEGSKA (reference sequence). Trimming took off 6 bases at V and 9 bases at J, with 15 bases between the two ends. The CDR3 loop is CSAQDSLGSPLHF. The CDR3 DNA is TGCAGTGCCCAGGACAGTTTGGGTTCACCCCTCCACTTT.

The CDR3: CATSSPFGQGYGYTF. DNA for the CDR3: TGTGCCACCAGCAGCCCCTTTGGGCAGGGCTATGGCTACACCTTC. The chain links TRBV15 to TRBJ1-2, with D possibly being TRBD1 (5 bases). CDR1 and CDR2 (germline): LNHNV, YYDKDF (reference sequence). The CDR3 has 15 amino acids. V was shortened by 3 bases and J by 4 bases, with 15 bases between the two germline ends.

This clonotype was counted between two and nine times. This chain links TRBV11-2 with TRBJ1-5; 9 bases align to TRBD1. Germline CDR1 reads SGHAT; CDR2 reads FQNNGV. The CDR3 is 15 amino acids. Losses at the gene ends were 3 bases for V and 4 bases for J; bases not matched to a gene: 4. The CDR3 DNA is TGTGCCAGCAGCTTGGACAGGGGTGTAAATCAGCCCCAGCATTTT. Protein: CASSLDRGVNQPQHF.